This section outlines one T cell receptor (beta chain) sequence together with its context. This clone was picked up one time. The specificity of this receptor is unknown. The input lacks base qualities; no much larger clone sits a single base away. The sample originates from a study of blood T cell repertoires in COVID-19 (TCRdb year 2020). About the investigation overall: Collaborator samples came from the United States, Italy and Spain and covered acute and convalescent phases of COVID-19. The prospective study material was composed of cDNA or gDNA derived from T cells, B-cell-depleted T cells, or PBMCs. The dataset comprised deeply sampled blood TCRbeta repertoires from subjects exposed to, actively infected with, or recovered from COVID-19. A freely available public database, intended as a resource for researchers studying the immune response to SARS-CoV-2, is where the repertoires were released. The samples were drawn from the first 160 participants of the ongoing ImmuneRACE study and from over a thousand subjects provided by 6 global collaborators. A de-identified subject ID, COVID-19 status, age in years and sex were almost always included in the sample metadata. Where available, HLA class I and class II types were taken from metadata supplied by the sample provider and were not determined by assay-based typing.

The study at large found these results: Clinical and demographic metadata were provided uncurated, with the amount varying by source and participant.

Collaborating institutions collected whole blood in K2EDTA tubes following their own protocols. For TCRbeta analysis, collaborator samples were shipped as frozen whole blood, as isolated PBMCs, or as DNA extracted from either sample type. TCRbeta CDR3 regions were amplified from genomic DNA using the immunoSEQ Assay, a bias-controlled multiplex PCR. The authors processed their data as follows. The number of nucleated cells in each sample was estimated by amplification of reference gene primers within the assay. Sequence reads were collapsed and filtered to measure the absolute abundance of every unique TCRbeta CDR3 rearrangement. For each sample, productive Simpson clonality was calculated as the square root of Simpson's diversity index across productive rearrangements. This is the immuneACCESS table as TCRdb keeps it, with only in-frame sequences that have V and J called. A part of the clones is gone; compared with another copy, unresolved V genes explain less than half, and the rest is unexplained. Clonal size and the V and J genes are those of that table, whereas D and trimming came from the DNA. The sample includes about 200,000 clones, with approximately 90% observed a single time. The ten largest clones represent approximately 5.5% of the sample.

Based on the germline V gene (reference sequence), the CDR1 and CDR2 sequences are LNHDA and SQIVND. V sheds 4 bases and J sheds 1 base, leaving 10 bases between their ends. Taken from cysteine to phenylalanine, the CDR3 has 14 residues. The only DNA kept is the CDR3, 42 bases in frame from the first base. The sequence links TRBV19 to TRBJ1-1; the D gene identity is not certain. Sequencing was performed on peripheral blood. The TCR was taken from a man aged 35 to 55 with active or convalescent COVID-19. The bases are TGTGCCAGTAGTACAGGCACTCCGAACACTGAAGCTTTCTTT. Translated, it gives CASSTGTPNTEAFF.